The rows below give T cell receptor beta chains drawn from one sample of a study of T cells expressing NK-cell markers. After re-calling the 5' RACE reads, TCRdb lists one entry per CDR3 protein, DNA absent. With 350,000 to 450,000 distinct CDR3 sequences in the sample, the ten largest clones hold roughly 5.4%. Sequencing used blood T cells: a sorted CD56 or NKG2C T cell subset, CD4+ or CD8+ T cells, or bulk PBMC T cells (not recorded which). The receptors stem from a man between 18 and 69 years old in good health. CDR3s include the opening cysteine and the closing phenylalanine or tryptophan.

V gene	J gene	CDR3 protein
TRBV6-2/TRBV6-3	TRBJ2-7	CASTPVASGDGTYEQYF
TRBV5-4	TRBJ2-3	CASSSTSPTDTQYF
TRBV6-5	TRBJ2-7	CASSGLAGIYEQYF
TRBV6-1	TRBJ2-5	CASSRSREAGETQYF
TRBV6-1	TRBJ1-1	CASSPGSRMTEAFF
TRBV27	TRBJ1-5	CASSLTGDNPQHF
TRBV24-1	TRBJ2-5	CATSEGGAGKVETQYF
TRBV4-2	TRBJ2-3	CASSQLAGLSTDTQYF
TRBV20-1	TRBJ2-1	CSARGQGLVWDNEQFF
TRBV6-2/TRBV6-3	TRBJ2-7	CASRGTSGYEQYF
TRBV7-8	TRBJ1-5	CASSLEARVWSYSNQPQHF
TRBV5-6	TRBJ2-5	CASRRDTQETQYF
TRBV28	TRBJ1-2	CAVPGQGALGGYTF
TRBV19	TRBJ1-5	CASSIKGTGLPWEPQHF
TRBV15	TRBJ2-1	CATSRVFSGGGHNEQFF
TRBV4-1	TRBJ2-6	CASGTGGSGANVLTF
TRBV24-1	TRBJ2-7	CATSDPGTGDLYEQYF
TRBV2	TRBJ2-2	CASKRQGPNTGELFF
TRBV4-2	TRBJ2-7	CASSRSTANEQYF
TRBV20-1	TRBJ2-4	CSARDRRGAKNIQYF
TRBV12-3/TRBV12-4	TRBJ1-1	CASRITGTAEAFF
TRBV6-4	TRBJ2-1	CASSLRPGTGGLDEQFF
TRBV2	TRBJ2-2	CASRTENTGELFF
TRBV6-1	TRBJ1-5	CASRWEGSGQPQHF
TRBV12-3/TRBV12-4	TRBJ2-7	CASSFRLQGNEQYF
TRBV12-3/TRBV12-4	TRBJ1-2	CASSLGDRASGGYTF
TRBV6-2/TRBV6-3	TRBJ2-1	CASSYIASGGINEQFF
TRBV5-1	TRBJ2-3	CASTHLAGVGDTQYF
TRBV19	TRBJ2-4	CASSTTGQLAKNIQYF
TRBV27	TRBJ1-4	CASSGFQILHSQTTNEKLFF
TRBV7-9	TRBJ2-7	CASSLASSGGTTYEQYF
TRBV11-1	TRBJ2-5	CASSSGTGALETQYF
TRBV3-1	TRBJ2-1	CASSQVVWGGPRNEQFF
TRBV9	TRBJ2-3	CASSVEDETPGLAGLRTDTQYF
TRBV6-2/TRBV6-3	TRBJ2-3	CASSDRGRADTQYF
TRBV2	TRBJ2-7	CASSEEGRGRIYEQYF
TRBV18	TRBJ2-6	CASSPTTVSGANVLTF
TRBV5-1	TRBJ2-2	CASSGSRGSGELFF
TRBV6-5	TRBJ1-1	CASQRSTGSTEAFF
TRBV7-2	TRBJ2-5	CASSSRDRPQETQYF
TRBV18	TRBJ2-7	CASSPRTAGGSYEQYF
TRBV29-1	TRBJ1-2	CSATGETNYGYTF
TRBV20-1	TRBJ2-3	CSARDPAGQGRADTQYF
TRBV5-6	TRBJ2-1	CASSLQGLAENEQFF
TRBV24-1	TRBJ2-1	CATSDSVGGDEQFF
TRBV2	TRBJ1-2	CASTVDSVPIYGYTF
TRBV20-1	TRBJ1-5	CSARKLRVDNQPQHF
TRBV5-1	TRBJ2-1	CASSPGLAVDEQFF
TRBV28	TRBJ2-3	CASPPSPGGHGTDTQYF
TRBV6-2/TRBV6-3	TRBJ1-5	CASTNRVDNQPQHF
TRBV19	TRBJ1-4	CAGRGSDHEKLFF